This is a list of T cell receptor beta chains from one sample in a study of STAT3 mutations in large granular lymphocyte leukemia. Produced via immunoSEQ multiplex PCR; TCRdb's table is partial and in-frame only. Of roughly 17,000 clones in the sample, 80% to 95% are singletons; the top ten hold approximately 42%. Sequenced sample: peripheral blood mononuclear cells. These receptors were collected from a man between 60 and 70 years old with T-cell large granular lymphocyte leukemia. Some clones in this sample may be carry-over from other donors' samples. CDR3s include the opening cysteine and the closing phenylalanine or tryptophan. A D gene is named only where the DNA matches it firmly. Size values are once, few and many counts, or a class for expanded clones, and some rows have none.

CDR3aa: CASSIPTGSSYNSPLHF
CDR3nt: TGTGCCAGCAGCATTCCGACAGGGAGCTCCTATAATTCACCCCTCCACTTT
j_gene: TRBJ1-6
v_gene: TRBV7-9
d_gene: TRBD1
abundance: NA

CDR3aa: CATSRGPGTPYSPLHF
CDR3nt: TGTGCCACCAGCAGAGGGCCCGGGACACCCTATTCACCCCTCCACTTT
j_gene: TRBJ1-6
v_gene: TRBV15
d_gene: NA
abundance: NA

CDR3aa: CASSTPRENYGYTF
CDR3nt: TGTGCCAGCAGTACCCCGAGAGAAAACTATGGCTACACCTTC
j_gene: TRBJ1-2
v_gene: TRBV28
d_gene: NA
abundance: NA

CDR3aa: CASSQAQGRGGTEAFF
CDR3nt: TGTGCCAGCTCACAGGCACAGGGACGAGGTGGCACTGAAGCTTTCTTT
j_gene: TRBJ1-1
v_gene: TRBV18
d_gene: NA
abundance: NA

CDR3aa: CASSLVSPQETQYF
CDR3nt: TGCGCCAGCAGCTTGGTCAGCCCGCAAGAGACCCAGTACTTC
j_gene: TRBJ2-5
v_gene: TRBV5-1
d_gene: NA
abundance: few

CDR3aa: CASSLVSDTGELFF
CDR3nt: TGTGCCAGCAGCTTAGTCAGCGACACCGGGGAGCTGTTTTTT
j_gene: TRBJ2-2
v_gene: TRBV7-9
d_gene: NA
abundance: few

CDR3aa: CATSREALGELFF
CDR3nt: TGTGCCACCAGCAGAGAGGCCCTCGGGGAGCTGTTTTTT
j_gene: TRBJ2-2
v_gene: TRBV15
d_gene: NA
abundance: NA

CDR3aa: CASSLVGSATRLTEAFF
CDR3nt: TGTGCCAGCAGCTTAGTGGGCAGCGCGACGAGATTAACTGAAGCTTTCTTT
j_gene: TRBJ1-1
v_gene: TRBV7-9
d_gene: NA
abundance: NA

CDR3aa: CASKLVDTIYF
CDR3nt: TGTGCCAGCAAATTGGTGGACACCATATATTTT
j_gene: TRBJ1-3
v_gene: TRBV6-6
d_gene: NA
abundance: NA

CDR3aa: CASSEADSSNYGYTF
CDR3nt: TGTGCCAGCAGTGAAGCGGACAGTTCTAACTATGGCTACACCTTC
j_gene: TRBJ1-2
v_gene: TRBV6-1
d_gene: NA
abundance: NA

CDR3aa: CASSSRQGAGEKLFF
CDR3nt: TGTGCCAGCAGCTCTCGACAGGGGGCGGGGGAAAAACTGTTTTTT
j_gene: TRBJ1-4
v_gene: TRBV5-4
d_gene: TRBD1
abundance: NA

CDR3aa: CASSNRGDYGYTF
CDR3nt: TGTGCCAGCAGCAACAGGGGCGACTATGGCTACACCTTC
j_gene: TRBJ1-2
v_gene: TRBV7-9
d_gene: TRBD1
abundance: once

CDR3aa: CASSFRTGAEAFF
CDR3nt: TGTGCCAGCAGCTTCCGGACAGGTGCTGAAGCTTTCTTT
j_gene: TRBJ1-1
v_gene: TRBV7-3
d_gene: TRBD1
abundance: NA

CDR3aa: CASRLQVSARLRETQYF
CDR3nt: TGTGCCAGCAGATTGCAGGTCAGCGCGCGTCTGCGGGAGACCCAGTACTTC
j_gene: TRBJ2-5
v_gene: TRBV5-4
d_gene: NA
abundance: NA

CDR3aa: CASSEGTGPGYTF
CDR3nt: TGTGCCAGCAGCGAGGGGACAGGGCCTGGCTACACCTTC
j_gene: TRBJ1-2
v_gene: TRBV9
d_gene: TRBD1
abundance: NA

CDR3aa: CASRGSHPNSNQPQHF
CDR3nt: TGTGCCAGCAGGGGGTCTCATCCTAATAGCAATCAGCCCCAGCATTTT
j_gene: TRBJ1-5
v_gene: TRBV6-4
d_gene: NA
abundance: once

CDR3aa: CSVSGTLRGREGPKFTDTQYF
CDR3nt: TGCAGCGTTTCCGGGACTCTACGGGGACGGGAGGGCCCCAAATTCACAGATACGCAGTATTTT
j_gene: TRBJ2-3
v_gene: TRBV29-1
d_gene: TRBD2
abundance: NA

CDR3aa: CASSPLGANVLTF
CDR3nt: TGTGCCAGCAGCCCCCTAGGGGCCAACGTCCTGACTTTC
j_gene: TRBJ2-6
v_gene: TRBV9
d_gene: NA
abundance: once

CDR3aa: CASSKERGNGELFF
CDR3nt: TGTGCCAGCAGCAAAGAACGGGGGAACGGGGAGCTGTTTTTT
j_gene: TRBJ2-2
v_gene: TRBV5-5
d_gene: NA
abundance: NA

CDR3aa: CASASKGTLGAYEQYF
CDR3nt: TGTGCCAGCGCCTCAAAAGGAACCCTTGGAGCCTACGAGCAGTACTTC
j_gene: TRBJ2-7
v_gene: TRBV21-1
d_gene: NA
abundance: NA

CDR3aa: CASSLSPHGRETQYF
CDR3nt: TGCGCCAGCAGCTTATCACCCCACGGGAGGGAGACCCAGTACTTC
j_gene: TRBJ2-5
v_gene: TRBV5-1
d_gene: TRBD2
abundance: NA

CDR3aa: CASSFDGSGAQYF
CDR3nt: TGCGCCAGCAGCTTTGACGGGTCCGGGGCCCAGTACTTC
j_gene: TRBJ2-5
v_gene: TRBV5-1
d_gene: NA
abundance: NA

CDR3aa: CASSQDGSTGRGGYTF
CDR3nt: TGTGCCAGCAGCCAAGATGGAAGTACGGGTAGGGGAGGCTACACCTTC
j_gene: TRBJ1-2
v_gene: TRBV4-2
d_gene: NA
abundance: once

CDR3aa: CASSATGSGELFF
CDR3nt: TGTGCCAGCTCGGCCACAGGGAGTGGGGAGCTGTTTTTT
j_gene: TRBJ2-2
v_gene: TRBV18
d_gene: NA
abundance: once

CDR3aa: CASSLEARGVTQYF
CDR3nt: TGCGCCAGCAGCTTGGAGGCTAGAGGGGTGACCCAGTACTTC
j_gene: TRBJ2-5
v_gene: TRBV5-1
d_gene: NA
abundance: NA

CDR3aa: CASSPLRGGDTGELFF
CDR3nt: TGTGCCAGCAGTCCGCTAAGGGGCGGGGACACCGGGGAGCTGTTTTTT
j_gene: TRBJ2-2
v_gene: TRBV27
d_gene: NA
abundance: NA

CDR3aa: CASSQVTGGDGYTF
CDR3nt: TGTGCCAGCAGCCAAGTAACAGGGGGCGATGGCTACACCTTC
j_gene: TRBJ1-2
v_gene: TRBV14
d_gene: TRBD1
abundance: NA

CDR3aa: CASSLTLVDTQYF
CDR3nt: TGTGCCAGTAGTCTAACTTTAGTTGATACGCAGTATTTT
j_gene: TRBJ2-3
v_gene: TRBV19
d_gene: NA
abundance: NA

CDR3aa: CASSRLAGGSEQFF
CDR3nt: TGTGCCAGCAGCCGACTAGCGGGAGGGAGTGAGCAGTTCTTC
j_gene: TRBJ2-1
v_gene: TRBV28
d_gene: TRBD2
abundance: NA

CDR3aa: CASSVEPGPSTQYF
CDR3nt: TGTGCCAGCAGCGTAGAGCCAGGCCCATCGACCCAGTACTTC
j_gene: TRBJ2-5
v_gene: TRBV9
d_gene: NA
abundance: NA

CDR3aa: CASSTGLARYEQYF
CDR3nt: TGCGCCAGCAGCACCGGACTAGCTCGTTACGAGCAGTACTTC
j_gene: TRBJ2-7
v_gene: TRBV5-1
d_gene: TRBD2
abundance: NA

CDR3aa: CASSFTGNSIYEQYF
CDR3nt: TGTGCCAGCAGTTTTACAGGGAACTCAATCTACGAGCAGTACTTC
j_gene: TRBJ2-7
v_gene: TRBV28
d_gene: NA
abundance: NA

CDR3aa: CASSLRPSGEAFF
CDR3nt: TGCGCCAGCAGCTTGAGGCCCTCCGGAGAAGCTTTCTTT
j_gene: TRBJ1-1
v_gene: TRBV5-1
d_gene: NA
abundance: NA

CDR3aa: CSGTGTGTEAFF
CDR3nt: TGCAGCGGGACCGGGACAGGGACCGAAGCTTTCTTT
j_gene: TRBJ1-1
v_gene: TRBV29-1
d_gene: TRBD1
abundance: NA

CDR3aa: CASSPWRVGAGELFF
CDR3nt: TGTGCCAGCAGTCCCTGGCGGGTAGGCGCCGGGGAGCTGTTTTTT
j_gene: TRBJ2-2
v_gene: TRBV27
d_gene: NA
abundance: NA

CDR3aa: CSVRTSIIYEQYF
CDR3nt: TGCAGCGTCCGGACTAGCATCATCTACGAGCAGTACTTC
j_gene: TRBJ2-7
v_gene: TRBV29-1
d_gene: TRBD2
abundance: NA

CDR3aa: CSVESLYGYTF
CDR3nt: TGCAGCGTTGAAAGCCTTTATGGCTACACCTTC
j_gene: TRBJ1-2
v_gene: TRBV29-1
d_gene: NA
abundance: NA

CDR3aa: CASSLGGGLYEQYF
CDR3nt: TGTGCCAGCAGCTTAGGTGGGGGGCTCTACGAGCAGTACTTC
j_gene: TRBJ2-7
v_gene: TRBV7-9
d_gene: NA
abundance: NA

CDR3aa: CASSLAVAATGELFF
CDR3nt: TGCGCCAGCAGCTTGGCCGTCGCTGCGACCGGGGAGCTGTTTTTT
j_gene: TRBJ2-2
v_gene: TRBV5-1
d_gene: NA
abundance: NA

CDR3aa: CASRFLTSSYNEQFF
CDR3nt: TGTGCCAGCAGATTCTTAACGAGCTCCTACAATGAGCAGTTCTTC
j_gene: TRBJ2-1
v_gene: TRBV5-6
d_gene: NA
abundance: NA

CDR3aa: CASSLGTNYGYTF
CDR3nt: TGCGCCAGCAGCTTGGGAACCAACTATGGCTACACCTTC
j_gene: TRBJ1-2
v_gene: TRBV5-1
d_gene: NA
abundance: NA

CDR3aa: CASSPRLGSDTQYF
CDR3nt: TGTGCCAGCAGCCCACGACTAGGTTCTGATACGCAGTATTTT
j_gene: TRBJ2-3
v_gene: TRBV7-9
d_gene: NA
abundance: once

CDR3aa: CASSLAGTPGRPQYF
CDR3nt: TGCGCCAGCAGCTTGGCCGGGACTCCCGGTCGTCCCCAGTACTTC
j_gene: TRBJ2-7
v_gene: TRBV5-1
d_gene: NA
abundance: NA